This T cell receptor (beta chain) was found in a study of control samples from healthy donors and cancer patients. This clone was observed a handful of times. J lost 12 bases, V lost 3 bases, and 13 bases had no gene match. CDR1 DFQATT and CDR2 SNEGSKA come from the germline V gene (reference sequence). The CDR3 extends over 14 amino acids. Sequencing used immunoSEQ multiplex PCR; TCRdb keeps in-frame clones, though not all of them. The sample has roughly 79,000 clones, over 65% seen once. Material for sequencing was blood. This sequence was found in a man aged 50-60 years in good health. The V gene is TRBV20-1, the J gene TRBJ2-7; 11 bases are a match to TRBD2. CDR3 nucleotide sequence: TGCAGTGCTAGTTCAGTACTAGCGGGAGAGCTTACGTACTTC. This translates into CSASSVLAGELTYF.